This TCR beta chain was captured by sequencing in a study of control samples from healthy donors and cancer patients. TCRdb's copy holds only in-frame clones and misses some; the assay was immunoSEQ multiplex PCR. The sample records 100,000 to 150,000 clones, about 88% being singletons. This CDR3 comprises 14 residues. J was trimmed by 5 bases and V by 6 bases; bases with no gene match: 7. Per germline, CDR1 SEHNR and CDR2 FQNEAQ (reference sequence). This sequence originates from a man aged 50 to 60 in good health. This chain uses TRBV7-9 with TRBJ2-5; TRBD1 matches 9 bases. What was sequenced was blood. Written as DNA, the CDR3 is TGTGCCAGCAGATTACAGGGGGCGGCGGAGACCCAGTACTTC. Its translation: CASRLQGAAETQYF. The full variable domain, with the rest looked up from reference TRBV7-9 and TRBJ2-5, is DTGVSQNPRHKITKRGQNVTFRCDPISEHNRLYWYRQTLGQGPEFLTYFQNEAQLEKSRLLSDRFSAERPKGSFSTLEIQRTEQGDSAMYLCASRLQGAAETQYFGPGTRLLVL.